This TCR beta chain was identified during a study of shared clonotypes between healthy human individuals. General observations from the study: The researchers took only blood, and tissue repertoires probably look different.

There were no recent acute infections or vaccinations among the donors, who were healthy HIV-negative adults. A CD45RA-negative memory subset and a CD45RA+ naive subset were separated from the CD4+ cells. The table came from immunoSEQ multiplex PCR; TCRdb's copy has only in-frame clones and leaves some out. The table shows roughly 2.5 million clones, with roughly 92% occurring only once. V gave up 3 bases and J gave up 4 bases, with 12 bases separating them. The germline V gene has CDR1 SGDLS and CDR2 YYNGEE. The CDR3 sequence is 14 residues long. On this clone itself: Its antigen is undetermined.

The sample taken for sequencing was naive CD4+ T cells sorted from blood. Subset meaning: CD45RA+ positively selected. The sequence was obtained from a young man in good health. The V call is TRBV9, the J call TRBJ2-3; possible D gene TRBD2, 5 bases. CDR3 sequence (DNA): TGTGCCAGCAGCGCCTTTCCGAGGGCAGATACGCAGTATTTT. It is translated as CASSAFPRADTQYF.